What follows describes a single T cell receptor beta chain. The germline V gene has CDR1 SGHTA and CDR2 FQGNSA. This CDR3 is built from 12 residues. Between the trimmed V and J ends, which lost 2 bases and 4 bases, there was a span of 6 bases. Sequencing used immunoSEQ multiplex PCR; TCRdb keeps in-frame clones, though not all of them. The sample comprises some 94,000 clones, around nine tenths of which are singletons, and 15% rests with the top ten. The data stem from a study of blood T cell repertoires in COVID-19. Study-wide context: Sample material is recorded as cDNA or gDNA derived from T cells, B-cell-depleted T cells, or PBMCs.

The V gene is TRBV7-2, the J gene TRBJ2-7; TRBD2 is a possible D gene (6 bases). The sequenced sample consisted of peripheral blood. The sequence was collected from a human donor in a cohort sampled during active COVID-19. DNA of the CDR3: TGTGCCAGCAGCTTAAGCGGGTACGAGCAGTACTTC. This encodes CASSLSGYEQYF.